This TCR beta chain was found in a study of blood T cells in healthy people across ages. Study-level findings and limits: Because donor CMV status was unknown, expanded clonotype changes were possibly confounded. TCR beta diversity, measured per million T cells, fell in a roughly linear way with age.

The use of a sample-barcoded 5' primer and a J-beta primer mix characterized a second PCR of about 7 to 12 cycles. Unique molecular identifiers of 12 random nucleotides labeled each cDNA. MiXCR was run by TCRdb on the 5' RACE reads, yielding one entry per CDR3 protein. The sample holds roughly 1.6 million distinct CDR3 sequences, almost 35% seen once. A few counts support this clonotype. Its target is unknown. In terms of origin and age, donors were healthy Caucasian individuals from Russia aged 6 to 90. Specimen: blood. The sequence came from a woman in her twenties or thirties in good health.

The DNA for the CDR3 is TGTGCCAGCAGCTTAGACCCAGCGGGAGTCACAGATACGCAGTATTTT. Residues: CASSLDPAGVTDTQYF. The chain carries TRBV7-9 and TRBJ2-3; 8 bases are shared with TRBD2. V dropped 1 base and J dropped 2; count of bases not matched to a gene: 5. This CDR3 region has 16 residues. The V gene's germline CDR1 is SEHNR and CDR2 FQNEAQ (reference sequence).